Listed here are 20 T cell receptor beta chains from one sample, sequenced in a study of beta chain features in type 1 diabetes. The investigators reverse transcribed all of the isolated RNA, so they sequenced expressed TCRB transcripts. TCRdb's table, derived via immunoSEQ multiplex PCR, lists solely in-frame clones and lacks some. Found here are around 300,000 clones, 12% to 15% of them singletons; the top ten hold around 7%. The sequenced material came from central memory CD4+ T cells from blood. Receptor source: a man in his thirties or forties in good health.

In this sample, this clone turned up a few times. In DNA, the CDR3 is TGTGCCAGCAGTGAAAGGCGACAGGGCTATGGCTACACCTTC. Protein: CASSERRQGYGYTF. The chain recombines TRBV2 with TRBJ1-2; 7 positions agree with TRBD1. After removal of 2 bases from V and 4 bases from J, the junction contained 4 bases not matched to a gene. The CDR3 spans 14 residues. The V gene's germline CDR1 is SNHLY and CDR2 FYNNEI.

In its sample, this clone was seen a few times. CDR3 in amino acids: CASSSDRGWGNTIYF. In DNA, the CDR3 is TGTGCCAGCAGCTCAGACAGGGGTTGGGGAAACACCATATATTTT. The chain carries TRBV7-2 and TRBJ1-3; 8 nucleotides align to TRBD1. The J segment lost 4 bases and the V segment lost 4 bases, leaving 6 bases of the junction unmatched. This CDR3 contains 15 residues. Germline assignment: CDR1 SGHTA and CDR2 FQGNSA.

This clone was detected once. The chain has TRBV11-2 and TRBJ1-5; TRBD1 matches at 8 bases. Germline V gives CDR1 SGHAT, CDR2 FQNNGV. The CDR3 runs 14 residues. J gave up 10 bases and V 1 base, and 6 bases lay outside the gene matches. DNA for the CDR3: TGTGCCAGCAGCTTAGTTGGACAGGGTTCTCCCCAGCATTTT. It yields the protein CASSLVGQGSPQHF.

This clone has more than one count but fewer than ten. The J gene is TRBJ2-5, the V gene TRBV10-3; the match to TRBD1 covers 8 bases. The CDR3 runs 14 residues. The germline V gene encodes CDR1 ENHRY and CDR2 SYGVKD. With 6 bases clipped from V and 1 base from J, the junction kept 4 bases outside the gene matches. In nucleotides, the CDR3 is TGTGCCATCAGCCAGGGACAGGCCCAAGAGACCCAGTACTTC. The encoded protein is CAISQGQAQETQYF.

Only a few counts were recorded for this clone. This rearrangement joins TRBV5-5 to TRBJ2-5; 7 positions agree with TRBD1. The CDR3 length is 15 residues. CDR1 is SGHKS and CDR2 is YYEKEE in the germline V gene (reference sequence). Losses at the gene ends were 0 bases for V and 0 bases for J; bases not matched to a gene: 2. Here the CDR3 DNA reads TGTGCCAGCAGCTTGGACAGGGGCCACCAAGAGACCCAGTACTTC. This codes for CASSLDRGHQETQYF.

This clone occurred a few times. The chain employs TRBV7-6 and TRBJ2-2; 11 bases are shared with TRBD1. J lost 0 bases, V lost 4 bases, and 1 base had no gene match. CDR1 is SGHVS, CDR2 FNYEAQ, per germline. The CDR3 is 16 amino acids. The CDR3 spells CASSWTGGANTGELFF. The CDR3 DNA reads TGTGCCAGCAGCTGGACAGGGGGCGCGAACACCGGGGAGCTGTTTTTT.

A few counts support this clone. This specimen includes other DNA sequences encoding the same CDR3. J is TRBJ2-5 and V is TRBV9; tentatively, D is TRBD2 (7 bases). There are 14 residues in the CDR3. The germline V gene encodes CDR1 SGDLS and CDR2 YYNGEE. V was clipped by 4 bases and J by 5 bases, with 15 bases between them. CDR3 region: CASSLGGARETQYF. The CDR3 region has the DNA TGTGCCAGCAGCTTAGGGGGGGCCCGGGAGACCCAGTACTTC. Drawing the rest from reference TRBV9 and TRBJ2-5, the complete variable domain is DSGVTQTPKHLITATGQRVTLRCSPRSGDLSVYWYQQSLDQGLQFLIQYYNGEERAKGNILERFSAQQFPDLHSELNLSSLELGDSALYFCASSLGGARETQYFGPGTRLLVL.

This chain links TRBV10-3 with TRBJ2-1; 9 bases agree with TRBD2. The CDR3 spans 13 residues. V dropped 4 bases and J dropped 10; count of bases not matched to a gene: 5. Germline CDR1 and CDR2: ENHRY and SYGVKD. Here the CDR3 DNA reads TGTGCCATCAGTGCCCGAACTAGCGGGGAGCAGTTCTTC. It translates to CAISARTSGEQFF.

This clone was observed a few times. CDR3 protein: CASKGGREVNTEAFF. The CDR3 region has the DNA TGTGCCAGCAAAGGTGGTAGGGAGGTGAACACTGAAGCTTTCTTT. The rearrangement joins TRBV7-9 to TRBJ1-1; D is uncertain. V lost 7 bases and J 0 bases, leaving 15 bases between the germline ends. CDR1 is SEHNR, CDR2 FQNEAQ, per germline (reference sequence). This CDR3 has 15 residues.

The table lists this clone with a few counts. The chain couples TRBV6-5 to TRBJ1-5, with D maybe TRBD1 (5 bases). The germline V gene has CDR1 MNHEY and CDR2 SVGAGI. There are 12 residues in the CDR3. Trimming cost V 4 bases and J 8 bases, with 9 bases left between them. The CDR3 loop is CASSLGGEPQHF. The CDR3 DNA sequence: TGTGCCAGCAGTTTAGGAGGGGAGCCCCAGCATTTT.

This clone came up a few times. The CDR3 reads CAWSGFLGTNEKLFF. CDR3 in DNA: TGTGCCTGGAGTGGTTTTTTAGGAACTAATGAAAAACTGTTTTTT. The chain employs TRBV30 and TRBJ1-4; D call uncertain. Germline loops: CDR1 GTSNPN, CDR2 SVGIG (reference sequence). With 1 base removed from V and 1 base from J, the gap between germline ends came to 10 bases. This CDR3 has 15 amino acids. The variable domain in full, completed from reference TRBV30 and TRBJ1-4, reads SQTIHQWPATLVQPVGSPLSLECTVEGTSNPNLYWYRQAAGRGLQLLFYSVGIGQISSEVPQNLSASRPQDRQFILSSKKLLLSDSGFYLCAWSGFLGTNEKLFFGSGTQLSVL.

The CDR3 sequence: CASRYSNTGELFF. CDR3 DNA sequence: TGTGCCAGCAGGTATTCTAACACCGGGGAGCTGTTTTTT. The rearrangement joins TRBV7-9 to TRBJ2-2; no clear D gene. V dropped 6 bases and J dropped 2 bases, with 7 bases sitting between them. The CDR3 has 13 residues. Germline assignment: CDR1 SEHNR and CDR2 FQNEAQ (reference sequence).

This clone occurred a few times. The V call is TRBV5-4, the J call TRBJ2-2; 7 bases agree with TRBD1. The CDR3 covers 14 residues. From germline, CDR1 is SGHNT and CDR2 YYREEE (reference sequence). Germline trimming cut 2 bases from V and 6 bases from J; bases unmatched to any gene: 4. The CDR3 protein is CASSFAQGSGELFF. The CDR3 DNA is TGTGCCAGCAGCTTCGCACAGGGGTCCGGGGAGCTGTTTTTT.

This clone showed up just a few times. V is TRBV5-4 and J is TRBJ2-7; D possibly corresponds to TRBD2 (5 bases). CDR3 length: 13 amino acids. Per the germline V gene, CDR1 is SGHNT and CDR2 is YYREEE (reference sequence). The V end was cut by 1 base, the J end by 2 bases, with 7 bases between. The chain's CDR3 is CASSLPGTYEQYV. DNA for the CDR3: TGTGCCAGCAGCTTGCCGGGAACCTACGAGCAGTACGTC.

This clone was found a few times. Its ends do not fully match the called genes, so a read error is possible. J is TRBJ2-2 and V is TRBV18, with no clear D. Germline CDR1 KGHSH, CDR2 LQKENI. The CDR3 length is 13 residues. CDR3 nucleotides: TGTGCCAGCTCACCATGGAACGCCGGGGAGCTGTTTTTT. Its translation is CASSPWNAGELFF.

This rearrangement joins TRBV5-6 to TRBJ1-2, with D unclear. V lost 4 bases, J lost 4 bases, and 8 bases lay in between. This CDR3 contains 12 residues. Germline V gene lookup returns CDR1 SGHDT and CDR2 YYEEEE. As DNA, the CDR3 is TGTGCCAGCAGCGTGGGTCCCTATGGCTACACCTTC. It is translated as CASSVGPYGYTF.

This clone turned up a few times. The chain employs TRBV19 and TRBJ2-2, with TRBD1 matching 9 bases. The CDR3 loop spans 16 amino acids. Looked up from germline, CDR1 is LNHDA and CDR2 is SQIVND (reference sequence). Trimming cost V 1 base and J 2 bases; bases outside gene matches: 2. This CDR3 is CASSIVQGANTGELFF. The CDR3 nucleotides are TGTGCCAGTAGTATAGTACAGGGGGCCAACACCGGGGAGCTGTTTTTT.

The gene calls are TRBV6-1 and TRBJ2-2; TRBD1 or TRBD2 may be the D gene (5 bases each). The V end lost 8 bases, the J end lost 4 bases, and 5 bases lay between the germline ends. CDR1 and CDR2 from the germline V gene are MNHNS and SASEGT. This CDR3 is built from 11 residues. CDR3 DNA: TGTGCCAGCGGGACCACCGGGGAGCTGTTTTTT. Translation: CASGTTGELFF.

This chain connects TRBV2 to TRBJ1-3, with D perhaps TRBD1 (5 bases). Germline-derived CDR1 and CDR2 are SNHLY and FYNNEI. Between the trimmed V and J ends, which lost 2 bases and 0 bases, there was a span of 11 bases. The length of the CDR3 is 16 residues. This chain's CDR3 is CASSERTGPSGNTIYF. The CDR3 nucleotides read TGTGCCAGCAGTGAACGCACAGGCCCCTCTGGAAACACCATATATTTT.

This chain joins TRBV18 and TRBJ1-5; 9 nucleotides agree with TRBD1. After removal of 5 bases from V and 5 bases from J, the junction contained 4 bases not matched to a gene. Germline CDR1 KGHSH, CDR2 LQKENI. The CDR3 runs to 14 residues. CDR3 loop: CASSSTGGDQPQHF. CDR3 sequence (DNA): TGTGCCAGCTCATCGACAGGGGGGGATCAGCCCCAGCATTTT.